Presented here are 27 T cell receptor beta chains from one specimen sequenced in a study of cytomegalovirus exposure and HLA in healthy donors. 60 Vbeta and 13 Jbeta primers were used in PCR. Assay used: immunoSEQ multiplex PCR; TCRdb lists only in-frame clones, some missing. Here the sample spans approximately 110,000 clones, 76% being singletons. The specimen sequenced was PBMCs. The receptors shown here come from a man aged 35 to 55 in good health and CMV-seropositive.

This rearrangement joins TRBV20-1 to TRBJ2-1; D gene uncertain. The CDR3 loop spans 11 amino acids. The germline V gene encodes CDR1 DFQATT and CDR2 SNEGSKA (reference sequence). Trimming left V 7 bases short and J 8 bases short, with 12 bases between. DNA of the CDR3: TGCAGTGGTCAACGTCGGGATGAGCAGTTCTTC. It specifies CSGQRRDEQFF.

The chain is built from TRBV6-5 and TRBJ2-3, with D perhaps matching TRBD2 (6 bases). This CDR3 has 16 amino acids. Looked up from germline, CDR1 is MNHEY and CDR2 is SVGAGI. V was pared by 0 bases and J by 1 base, with 11 bases between. DNA of the CDR3: TGTGCCAGCAGTTACTCGTTCCAGCGGGGCACAGATACGCAGTATTTT. Amino acids: CASSYSFQRGTDTQYF.

This clone was counted only a few times. The J gene is TRBJ1-1, the V gene TRBV7-8; D gene unclear. CDR3 length: 13 amino acids. Germline loops: CDR1 SGHVS, CDR2 FQNEAQ. V dropped 2 bases and J dropped 2 bases, with 6 bases sitting between them. The CDR3 nucleotides are TGTGCCAGCAGCTTACTACGAAACACTGAAGCTTTCTTT. It encodes CASSLLRNTEAFF.

The chain has TRBV11-2 and TRBJ1-3; 9 bases map to TRBD1. V lost 2 bases, J lost 4 bases, and 6 bases stayed unmatched. This CDR3 spans 16 amino acids. The germline CDR1 and CDR2 sequences are SGHAT and FQNNGV. CDR3 sequence (DNA): TGTGCCAGCAGCTTACGCGGGACAGGGCTCGGAAACACCATATATTTT. Encoded protein: CASSLRGTGLGNTIYF.

This rearrangement joins TRBV2 to TRBJ1-4; the match to TRBD1 covers 7 bases. The V and J ends lost 10 bases and 8 bases, in that order; junction bases with no gene match: 7. The CDR3 is 12 residues long. Germline CDR1 reads SNHLY; CDR2 reads FYNNEI. CDR3 in amino acids: CANSQQGEKLFF. The CDR3 DNA is TGTGCCAACTCCCAACAGGGGGAAAAACTGTTTTTT.

This clone was found a few times. This chain links TRBV6-1 with TRBJ2-2; 10 bases are shared with TRBD1. The CDR3 extends over 15 amino acids. Per the germline V gene, CDR1 is MNHNS and CDR2 is SASEGT. V was clipped by 6 bases and J by 7 bases; unmatched bases: 8. The CDR3 sequence is CASRPDRGQVGELFF. The CDR3 nucleotides read TGTGCCAGCAGGCCCGACAGGGGGCAGGTCGGGGAGCTGTTTTTT.

The chain has TRBV27 and TRBJ1-2; 8 nucleotides line up with TRBD1. The length of the CDR3 is 14 residues. Unmatched junction bases numbered 3, after V lost 6 bases and J lost 0 bases. The germline V gene encodes CDR1 MNHEY and CDR2 SMNVEV (reference sequence). The CDR3 DNA follows: TGTGCCAGCAGCACAGGGGGGGCTAACTATGGCTACACCTTC. Translating it yields CASSTGGANYGYTF.

CDR3 DNA sequence: TGCAGTGCCGAATCTAGGGAGACCCAGTACTTC. Amino acids: CSAESRETQYF. V is TRBV20-1 and J is TRBJ2-5, with unresolved D. The V gene lost 6 bases and the J gene lost 5 bases, with 10 bases spanning the gap. The CDR3 is 11 residues long. The germline CDR1 and CDR2 sequences are DFQATT and SNEGSKA (reference sequence).

The chain has TRBV28 and TRBJ1-5; 7 bases agree with TRBD1. The germline V gene encodes CDR1 MDHEN and CDR2 SYDVKM. V lost 3 bases and J lost 5; bases outside the gene matches: 4. The CDR3 has 14 residues. The CDR3 reads CASSLTGSYQPQHF. CDR3 nucleotide sequence: TGTGCCAGCAGTTTGACAGGGAGTTATCAGCCCCAGCATTTT.

The chain recombines TRBV5-6 with TRBJ2-2; 9 bases agree with TRBD2. Germline V gene lookup returns CDR1 SGHDT and CDR2 YYEEEE. There are 16 residues in the CDR3. V was pared by 2 bases and J by 6 bases, with 8 bases of the junction left unmatched. Written as DNA, the CDR3 is TGTGCCAGCAGCTTTGGCGCGGGAGGGCGGGCCGGGGAGCTGTTTTTT. This codes for CASSFGAGGRAGELFF.

CDR3 bases: TGTGCCAGCCAACCAGGACAGGTGTGGGTTAGGACCCTCCACTTT. It translates to CASQPGQVWVRTLHF. The gene calls are TRBV28 and TRBJ1-6, with 7 bases identical to TRBD1. CDR3 length: 15 amino acids. After removal of 8 bases from V and 14 bases from J, the junction contained 18 bases not matched to a gene. Germline CDR1 reads MDHEN; CDR2 reads SYDVKM.

The rearrangement joins TRBV28 to TRBJ1-2; perhaps TRBD1 as D (6 bases). Trimming removed 5 bases at V and 4 bases at J, with 14 bases between. Per the germline V gene, CDR1 is MDHEN and CDR2 is SYDVKM. The CDR3 spans 14 residues. CDR3 region: CASSRRGGSYGYTF. CDR3 in DNA: TGTGCCAGCAGTCGAAGGGGGGGAAGCTATGGCTACACCTTC.

The chain recombines TRBV5-7 with TRBJ2-2, with 12 bases identical to TRBD1. TRBV5-7 falls under the ORF class, with uncertain function. V was clipped by 5 bases and J by 3 bases; unmatched bases: 8. The CDR3 consists of 17 residues. The CDR3 reads CASRVGQGARYTGELFF. The CDR3 DNA reads TGTGCCAGCAGAGTGGGACAGGGGGCCCGTTACACCGGGGAGCTGTTTTTT.

The chain carries TRBV6-1 and TRBJ1-2; D not certain. V lost 1 base, J lost 2 bases, and 11 bases lay in between. Per germline, CDR1 MNHNS and CDR2 SASEGT. This CDR3 has 15 residues. In nucleotides, the CDR3 is TGTGCCAGCAGTGAAGGAGGAGCGGGGAACTATGGCTACACCTTC. Translation: CASSEGGAGNYGYTF.

The genes are TRBV5-6 and TRBJ1-2; the D is unclear. V dropped 0 bases and J dropped 1 base, with 10 bases sitting between them. Germline-derived CDR1 and CDR2 are SGHDT and YYEEEE. CDR3 length equals 15 residues. The CDR3 nucleotides are TGTGCCAGCAGCTTGGCCGCAGGTTTTAACTATGGCTACACCTTC. As protein: CASSLAAGFNYGYTF.

This chain links TRBV11-1 with TRBJ2-7; 7 bases line up with TRBD2. Germline V gene data show CDR1 as SGHAT and CDR2 as FQDESV (reference sequence). V lost 3 bases, J lost 3 bases, and 8 bases stayed unmatched. The CDR3 has 15 residues. The CDR3 DNA reads as TGTGCCAGCAGCTTCTTCTTGGGGAGGGACTACGAGCAGTACTTC. As protein: CASSFFLGRDYEQYF.

The chain combines TRBV6-5 with TRBJ2-7; 8 positions agree with TRBD1. The V segment lost 5 bases and the J segment 3 bases; nucleotides outside the gene matches: 9. CDR1 and CDR2 (germline): MNHEY, SVGAGI. This CDR3 is built from 15 residues. CDR3 sequence: CASSPDRATVYEQYF. CDR3 nucleotides: TGTGCCAGCAGTCCGGACAGGGCCACCGTCTACGAGCAGTACTTC.

CDR3 nucleotide sequence: TGCGCCAGCAGCCCAGACGGGAATAGCAATCAGCCCCAGCATTTT. Residues: CASSPDGNSNQPQHF. The rearrangement links TRBV5-1 to TRBJ1-5; D is ambiguous. The CDR3 sequence is 15 residues long. In germline, CDR1 is SGHRS, CDR2 YFSETQ. Trimming removed 4 bases from V and 0 bases from J, with 11 bases in between.

The rearrangement joins TRBV7-6 to TRBJ1-6; D gene unclear. CDR3 length: 13 amino acids. The germline V gene encodes CDR1 SGHVS and CDR2 FNYEAQ. Trimming shortened V by 5 bases and J by 9 bases, and 11 bases separated the two germline ends. This CDR3 reads CASSPYAGSPLHF. CDR3 sequence (DNA): TGTGCCAGCAGCCCCTATGCCGGTTCACCCCTCCACTTT. Based on the CDR3 plus reference TRBV7-6 and TRBJ1-6, the full variable domain is GAGVSQSPRYKVTKRGQDVALRCDPISGHVSLYWYRQALGQGPEFLTYFNYEAQQDKSGLPNDRFSAERPEGSISTLTIQRTEQRDSAMYRCASSPYAGSPLHFGNGTRLTVT.

The rearrangement joins TRBV7-9 to TRBJ2-5; 9 bases fit TRBD2. The trim removed 2 bases at V and 0 bases at J, leaving 4 bases unmatched. The CDR3 is made up of 16 amino acids. From germline, CDR1 is SEHNR and CDR2 FQNEAQ (reference sequence). In DNA form, the CDR3 reads TGTGCCAGCAGCTTAAGAGGCGGGGGGGACCAAGAGACCCAGTACTTC. Its protein product is CASSLRGGGDQETQYF.

This clone came up once. The V call is TRBV6-1, the J call TRBJ2-2; D might be TRBD1 (6 bases). CDR3 length: 15 amino acids. Germline V CDR1 and CDR2: MNHNS, SASEGT. V was cut by 2 bases and J by 0 bases, with 7 bases left in between. This CDR3 is CASSEWTANTGELFF. The CDR3 DNA reads TGTGCCAGCAGTGAATGGACAGCGAACACCGGGGAGCTGTTTTTT.

This chain links TRBV29-1 with TRBJ2-1; 10 bases line up with TRBD2. The germline V gene has CDR1 SQVTM and CDR2 ANQGSEA. The CDR3 contains 17 residues. V trimming: 7 bases; J trimming: 3 bases; junction bases outside the gene matches: 15. CDR3 in DNA: TGCAGCGCCGAGGGGTGGGCTAGCGGGAGTAACTACAATGAGCAGTTCTTC. This translates into CSAEGWASGSNYNEQFF.

To note about this clone: The junction departs from germline at one end; a sequencing error may be responsible. The chain combines TRBV10-3 with TRBJ2-4, with D tentatively TRBD1 (5 bases). This CDR3 comprises 12 residues. The germline V gene has CDR1 ENHRY and CDR2 SYGVKD. The CDR3 protein is CATPPGQNSQYF. The CDR3 DNA reads TGTGCCACCCCCCCAGGGCAAAACAGTCAGTACTTC.

The chain links TRBV7-9 to TRBJ2-1; D is possibly TRBD2 (5 bases). The V gene's germline CDR1 is SEHNR and CDR2 FQNEAQ (reference sequence). V was cut by 5 bases and J by 4 bases, with 15 bases left in between. The CDR3 totals 15 residues. For the CDR3, the DNA is TGTGCCAGCAGCCGAGACGGGGATCCTTACAATGAGCAGTTCTTC. As protein: CASSRDGDPYNEQFF.

This rearrangement joins TRBV4-1 to TRBJ2-7; D not resolved. Trimming left V 4 bases short and J 0 bases short, with 13 bases between. Germline lookup yields CDR1 MGHRA and CDR2 YSYEKL. The CDR3 consists of 15 residues. The CDR3 DNA is TGCGCCAGCAGCCCCGTTCGCGGTGCCTCCTACGAGCAGTACTTC. Translated, it gives CASSPVRGASYEQYF.

The J gene is TRBJ2-3, the V gene TRBV7-2, with D perhaps matching TRBD1 (5 bases). The germline CDR1 and CDR2 sequences are SGHTA and FQGNSA. V lost 3 bases, J lost 5 bases, and 18 bases lay in between. The CDR3 contains 16 residues. The DNA for the CDR3 is TGTGCCAGCAGCTTTTCAGGGCTAATTGTGGAAGATACGCAGTATTTT. Its protein product is CASSFSGLIVEDTQYF. The full variable domain, completed using reference TRBV7-2 and TRBJ2-3, is GAGVSQSPSNKVTEKGKDVELRCDPISGHTALYWYRQSLGQGLEFLIYFQGNSAPDKSGLPSDRFSAERTGGSVSTLTIQRTQQEDSAVYLCASSFSGLIVEDTQYFGPGTRLTVL.

A word on this clone: Other DNA sequences in this specimen translate into the identical CDR3. The CDR3 DNA reads TGTGCCAGCAGCGTTAGCGGACTCACGGATACGCAGTATTTT. Translating it yields CASSVSGLTDTQYF. The gene calls are TRBV9 and TRBJ2-3, with D possibly being TRBD2 (6 bases). Between the trimmed V and J ends, which lost 2 bases and 6 bases, there was a span of 13 bases. The germline gives CDR1 SGDLS, CDR2 YYNGEE. The CDR3 is made up of 14 amino acids.